The TCR beta chain described here comes from a study of blood T cells in healthy people across ages. Using a J-beta primer mix together with a sample-barcoded 5' primer, a second PCR was run for roughly 6 to 12 cycles. MiXCR was run by TCRdb on the 5' RACE reads, yielding one entry per CDR3 protein. The table has around 750,000 distinct CDR3 sequences, about 55% seen once. The CDR3 spans 19 residues. Deletions cut 4 bases from V and 10 bases from J, with 35 bases between. The sample taken for sequencing was blood. The rearrangement links TRBV12-3 or TRBV12-4 to TRBJ2-7; D perhaps matches TRBD2 (6 bases). The clonotype was recovered from a man older than 75 in good health. The CDR3, as DNA: TGTGCCAGCAGTTCAGGGACTGGTCGTCGACGGGAATCCCGGGAGACTCAGTACTTC. This translates into CASSSGTGRRRESRETQYF.